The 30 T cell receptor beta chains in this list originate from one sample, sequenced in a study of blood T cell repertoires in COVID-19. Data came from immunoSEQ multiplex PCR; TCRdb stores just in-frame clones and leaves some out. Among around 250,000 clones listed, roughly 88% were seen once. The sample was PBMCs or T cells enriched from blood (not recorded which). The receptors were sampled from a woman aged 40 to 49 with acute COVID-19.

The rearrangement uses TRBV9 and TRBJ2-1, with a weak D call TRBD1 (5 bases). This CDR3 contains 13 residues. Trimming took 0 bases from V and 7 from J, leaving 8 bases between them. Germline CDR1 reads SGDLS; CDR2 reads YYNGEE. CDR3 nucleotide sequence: TGTGCCAGCAGCGTAGGATCAGGGAATGAGCAGTTCTTC. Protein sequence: CASSVGSGNEQFF.

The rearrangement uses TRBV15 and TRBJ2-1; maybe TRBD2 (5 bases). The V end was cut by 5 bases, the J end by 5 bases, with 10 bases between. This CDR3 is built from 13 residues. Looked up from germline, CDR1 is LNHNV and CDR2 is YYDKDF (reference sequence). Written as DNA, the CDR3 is TGTGCCACCAGCCTCTTACTAGACAATGAGCAGTTCTTC. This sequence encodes CATSLLLDNEQFF.

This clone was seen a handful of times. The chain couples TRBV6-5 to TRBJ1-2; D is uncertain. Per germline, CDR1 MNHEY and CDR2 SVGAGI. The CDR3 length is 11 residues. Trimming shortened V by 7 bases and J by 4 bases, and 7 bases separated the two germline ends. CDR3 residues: CASTSGYGYTF. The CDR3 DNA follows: TGTGCCAGCACCTCGGGCTATGGCTACACCTTC.

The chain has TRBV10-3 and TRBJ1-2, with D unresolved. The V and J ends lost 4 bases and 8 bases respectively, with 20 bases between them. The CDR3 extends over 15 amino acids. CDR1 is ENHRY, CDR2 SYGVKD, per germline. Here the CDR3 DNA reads TGTGCCATCAGTGCTGAGACGGGGTCGAGAGGGGGCTACACCTTC. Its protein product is CAISAETGSRGGYTF.

DNA for the CDR3: TGTGCCACCCTGACAGGGGGAGAATATGGCTACACCTTC. This encodes CATLTGGEYGYTF. The genes are TRBV19 and TRBJ1-2; 9 nucleotides agree with TRBD1. Germline loops: CDR1 LNHDA, CDR2 SQIVND (reference sequence). V shed 10 bases, J shed 5 bases, and the junction held 8 bases outside the gene matches. The CDR3 loop spans 13 amino acids.

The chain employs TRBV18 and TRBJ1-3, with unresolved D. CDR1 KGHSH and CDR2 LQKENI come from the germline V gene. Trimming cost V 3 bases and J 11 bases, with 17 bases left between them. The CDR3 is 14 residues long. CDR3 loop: CASSPPVSGTAIYF. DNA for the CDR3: TGTGCCAGCTCACCGCCGGTATCGGGAACGGCCATATATTTT.

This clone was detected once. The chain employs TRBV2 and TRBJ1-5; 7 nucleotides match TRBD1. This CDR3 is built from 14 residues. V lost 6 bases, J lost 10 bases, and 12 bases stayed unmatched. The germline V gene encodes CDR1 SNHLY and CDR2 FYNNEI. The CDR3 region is CASSPRLGGEPQHF. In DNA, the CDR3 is TGTGCCAGCAGCCCTCGTTTAGGGGGCGAACCCCAGCATTTT.

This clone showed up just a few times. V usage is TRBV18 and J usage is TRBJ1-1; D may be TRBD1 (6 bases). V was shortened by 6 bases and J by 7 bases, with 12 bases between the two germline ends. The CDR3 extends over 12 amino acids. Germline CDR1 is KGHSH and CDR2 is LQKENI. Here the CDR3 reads CASSRGELEAFF. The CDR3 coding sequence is TGTGCCAGCTCCAGGGGCGAACTTGAAGCTTTCTTT.

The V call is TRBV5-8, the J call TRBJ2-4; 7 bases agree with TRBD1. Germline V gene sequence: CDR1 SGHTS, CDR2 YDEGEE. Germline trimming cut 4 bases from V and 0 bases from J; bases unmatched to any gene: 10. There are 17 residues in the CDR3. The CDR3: CASSADREGIAKNIQYF. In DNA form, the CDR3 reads TGTGCCAGCAGCGCCGACAGGGAAGGGATAGCCAAAAACATTCAGTACTTC. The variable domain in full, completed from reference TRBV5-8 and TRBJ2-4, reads EAGVTQSPTHLIKTRGQQATLRCSPISGHTSVYWYQQALGLGLQFLLWYDEGEERNRGNFPPRFSGRQFPNYSSELNVNALELEDSALYLCASSADREGIAKNIQYFGAGTRLSVL.

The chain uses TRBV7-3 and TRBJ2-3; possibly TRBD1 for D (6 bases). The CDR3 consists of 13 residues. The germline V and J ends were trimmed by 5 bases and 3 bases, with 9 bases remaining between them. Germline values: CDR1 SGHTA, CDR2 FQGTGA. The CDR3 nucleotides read TGTGCCAGCAGCACACAGGGTACAGATACGCAGTATTTT. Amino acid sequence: CASSTQGTDTQYF.

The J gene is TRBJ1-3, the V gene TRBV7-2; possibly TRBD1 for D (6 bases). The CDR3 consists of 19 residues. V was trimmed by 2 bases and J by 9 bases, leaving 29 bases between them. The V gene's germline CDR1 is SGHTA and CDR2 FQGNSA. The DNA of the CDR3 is TGTGCCAGCAGCTTAAGGTTTGGACAGCCAGCCGGATCGGGGGGCACCATATATTTT. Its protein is CASSLRFGQPAGSGGTIYF.

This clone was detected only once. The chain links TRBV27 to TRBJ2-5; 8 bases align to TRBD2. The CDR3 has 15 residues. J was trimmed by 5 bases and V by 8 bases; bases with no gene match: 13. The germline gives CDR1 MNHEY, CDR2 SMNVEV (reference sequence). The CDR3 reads CASRGRTSRLETQYF. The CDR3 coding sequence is TGTGCCAGCCGTGGGCGGACTAGCAGGTTGGAGACCCAGTACTTC.

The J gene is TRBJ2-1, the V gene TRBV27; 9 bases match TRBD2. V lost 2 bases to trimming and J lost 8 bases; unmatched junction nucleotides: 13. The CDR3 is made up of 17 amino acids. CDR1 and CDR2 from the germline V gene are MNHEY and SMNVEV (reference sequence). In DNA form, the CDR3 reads TGTGCCAGCAGTTTACCTCCCATGCGGGAGGGTGTCTATGAGCAGTTCTTC. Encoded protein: CASSLPPMREGVYEQFF.

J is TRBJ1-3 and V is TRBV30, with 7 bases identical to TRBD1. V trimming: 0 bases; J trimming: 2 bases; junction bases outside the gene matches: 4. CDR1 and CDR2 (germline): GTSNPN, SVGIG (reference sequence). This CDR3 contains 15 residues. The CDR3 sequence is CAWSVLQGAGNTIYF. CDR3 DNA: TGTGCCTGGAGTGTACTCCAGGGGGCTGGAAACACCATATATTTT.

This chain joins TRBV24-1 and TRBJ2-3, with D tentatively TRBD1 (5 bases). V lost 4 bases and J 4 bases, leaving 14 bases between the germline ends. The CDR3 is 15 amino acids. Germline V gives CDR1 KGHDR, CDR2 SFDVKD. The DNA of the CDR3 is TGTGCCACCAGTGACCCCGGCAGGGCCGCAGATACGCAGTATTTT. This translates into CATSDPGRAADTQYF.

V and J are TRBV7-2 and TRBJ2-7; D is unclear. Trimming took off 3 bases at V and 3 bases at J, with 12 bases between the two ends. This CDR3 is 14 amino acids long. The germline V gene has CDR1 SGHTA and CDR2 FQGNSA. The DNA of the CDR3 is TGTGCCAGCAGCTTTTCCTCACAATACTACGAGCAGTACGTC. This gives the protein CASSFSSQYYEQYV.

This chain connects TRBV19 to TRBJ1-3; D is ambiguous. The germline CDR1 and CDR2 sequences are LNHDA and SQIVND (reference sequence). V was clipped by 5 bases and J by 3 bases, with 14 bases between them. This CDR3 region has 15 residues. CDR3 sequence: CASSSPAAVGNTIYF. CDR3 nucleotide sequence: TGTGCCAGTAGTTCCCCGGCGGCAGTTGGAAACACCATATATTTT.

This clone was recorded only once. CDR3 residues: CASSLPLAGAYNEQFF. CDR3 nucleotides: TGCGCCAGCAGCTTGCCCCTAGCGGGAGCCTACAATGAGCAGTTCTTC. The chain links TRBV5-1 to TRBJ2-1, with TRBD2 matching over 10 bases. Germline trimming cut 1 base from V and 2 bases from J; bases unmatched to any gene: 3. CDR1 SGHRS and CDR2 YFSETQ come from the germline V gene. The CDR3 length is 16 residues. The entire variable domain, with the rest obtained from reference TRBV5-1 and TRBJ2-1, is as follows: KAGVTQTPRYLIKTRGQQVTLSCSPISGHRSVSWYQQTPGQGLQFLFEYFSETQRNKGNFPGRFSGRQFSNSRSEMNVSTLELGDSALYLCASSLPLAGAYNEQFFGPGTRLTVL.

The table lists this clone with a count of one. CDR3 in DNA: TGTGCCAGCAGTACCCAACACCCCGATAGCGGCTACACCTTC. It is translated as CASSTQHPDSGYTF. This chain uses TRBV28 with TRBJ1-2; no reliable D call. The V gene lost 5 bases and the J gene lost 8 bases, with 18 bases spanning the gap. The CDR3 contains 14 residues. CDR1 and CDR2 (germline): MDHEN, SYDVKM.

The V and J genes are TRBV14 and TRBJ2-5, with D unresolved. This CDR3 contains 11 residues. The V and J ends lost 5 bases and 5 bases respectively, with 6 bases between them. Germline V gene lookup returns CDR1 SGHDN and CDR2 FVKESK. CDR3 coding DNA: TGTGCCAGCAGCGTCCGGGAGACCCAGTACTTC. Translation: CASSVRETQYF.

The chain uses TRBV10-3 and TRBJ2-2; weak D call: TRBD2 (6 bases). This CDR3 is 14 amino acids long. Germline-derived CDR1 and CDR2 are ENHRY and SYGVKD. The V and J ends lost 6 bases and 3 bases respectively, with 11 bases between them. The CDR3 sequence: CAIRGRRDTGELFF. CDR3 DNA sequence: TGTGCCATCAGAGGGAGGCGGGACACCGGGGAGCTGTTTTTT.

CDR3 bases: TGTGCCAGCAGCAGAAGGACAGGGGACAACTATGGCTACACCTTC. Translating gives CASSRRTGDNYGYTF. The V gene is TRBV5-8, the J gene TRBJ1-2, with 9 bases fitting TRBD1. Germline V gives CDR1 SGHTS, CDR2 YDEGEE. The V and J ends lost 4 bases and 2 bases, in that order; junction bases with no gene match: 6. This CDR3 region has 15 residues.

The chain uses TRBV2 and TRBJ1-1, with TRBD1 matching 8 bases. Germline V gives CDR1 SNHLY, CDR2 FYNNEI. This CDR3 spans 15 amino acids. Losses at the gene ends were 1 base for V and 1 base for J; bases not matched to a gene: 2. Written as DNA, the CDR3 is TGTGCCAGCAGTGAAGTGACAGGGGAGAACACTGAAGCTTTCTTT. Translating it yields CASSEVTGENTEAFF.

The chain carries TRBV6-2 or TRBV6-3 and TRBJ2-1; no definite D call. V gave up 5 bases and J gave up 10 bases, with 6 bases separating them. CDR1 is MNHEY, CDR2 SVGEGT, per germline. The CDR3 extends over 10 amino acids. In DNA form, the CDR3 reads TGTGCCAGCAGTGCGAGCGAGCAGTTCTTC. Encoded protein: CASSASEQFF.

CDR3 amino acids: CASSDTGQIYGYTF. The CDR3 region has the DNA TGTGCCAGTTCAGATACGGGACAGATCTATGGCTACACCTTC. This chain links TRBV19 with TRBJ1-2; 7 positions agree with TRBD1. J lost 4 bases, V lost 8 bases, and 10 bases had no gene match. The CDR3 is 14 amino acids. Germline CDR1 reads LNHDA; CDR2 reads SQIVND (reference sequence).

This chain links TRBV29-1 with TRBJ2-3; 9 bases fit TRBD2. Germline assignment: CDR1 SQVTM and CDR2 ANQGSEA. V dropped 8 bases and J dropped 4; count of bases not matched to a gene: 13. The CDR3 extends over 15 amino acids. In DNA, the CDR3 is TGCAGCTCTAGTCAGGTAGCGGGAGTATCAGATACGCAGTATTTT. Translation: CSSSQVAGVSDTQYF.

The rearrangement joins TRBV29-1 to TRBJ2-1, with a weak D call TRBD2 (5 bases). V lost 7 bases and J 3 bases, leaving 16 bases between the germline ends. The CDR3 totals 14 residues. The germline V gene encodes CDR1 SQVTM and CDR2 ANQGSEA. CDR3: CSAPPLGIYNEQFF. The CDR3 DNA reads TGCAGCGCCCCCCCCCTCGGGATCTACAATGAGCAGTTCTTC.

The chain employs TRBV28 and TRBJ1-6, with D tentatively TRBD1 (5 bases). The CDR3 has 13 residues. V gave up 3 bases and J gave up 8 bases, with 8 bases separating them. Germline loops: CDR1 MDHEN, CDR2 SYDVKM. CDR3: CASSLGGDSPLHF. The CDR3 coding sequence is TGTGCCAGCAGTTTGGGGGGGGATTCACCCCTCCACTTT.

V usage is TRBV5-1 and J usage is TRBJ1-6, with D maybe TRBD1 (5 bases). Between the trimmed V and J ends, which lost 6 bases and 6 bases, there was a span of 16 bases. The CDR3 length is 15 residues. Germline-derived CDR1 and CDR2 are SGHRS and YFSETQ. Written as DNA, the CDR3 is TGCGCCAGCACGGGGGGTTCTTGGGGTAATTCACCCCTCCACTTT. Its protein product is CASTGGSWGNSPLHF.

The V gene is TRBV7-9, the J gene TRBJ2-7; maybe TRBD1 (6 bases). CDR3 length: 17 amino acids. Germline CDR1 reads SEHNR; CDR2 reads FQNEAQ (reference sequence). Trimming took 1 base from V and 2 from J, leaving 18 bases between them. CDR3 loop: CASSLGVRAGEAYEQYF. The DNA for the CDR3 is TGTGCCAGCAGCTTAGGGGTGAGGGCAGGGGAAGCCTACGAGCAGTACTTC.